This T cell receptor beta chain was observed in a study of cytotoxic CD8 clonotypes in ibrutinib-treated CLL (dated by TCRdb to 2020 to 2022). Study-level background: In this cohort, approximately 15 patients were treatment-naive and 11 to 12 were relapsed/refractory, while around 18 had unmutated IGHV. Partial responses were observed in about 24 patients and complete responses in 2; after a median follow-up of around 64 months, remission was maintained in approximately 14 patients and progression was observed in about twelve. Samples at response were collected after a median of about 13 months of treatment, with a range of roughly 6 to 36 months. Samples averaged roughly 260,000 productive templates and about 94,000 productive rearrangements. Of the roughly 81 people in the trial, some 28 had longitudinal samples available. Cryopreserved peripheral blood mononuclear cells were collected before treatment, at response, and at either disease progression or sustained remission. Every sample from remission and from progressive disease was obtained while the patients were still on ibrutinib. Broader findings and caveats from the paper: Sampling times were not matched between sustained-remission and progressing patients, and lymph node repertoires were not studied. Baseline clonality was found to be higher than that of age-matched healthy donors and was strongly correlated with circulating CD8+ T-cell counts. Public clonotypes were rare and either shrank or stayed stable during treatment, and the rise in clonality at ibrutinib response reflected expansion of private clonotypes. An increase in clonality was observed at ibrutinib response, with clonality remaining stable during sustained remission and falling back toward baseline at progression.

The sample's time point label, decoded: progressive disease on ibrutinib. For TCR beta library preparation, roughly 2 micrograms of genomic DNA were isolated from cryopreserved PBMCs. Longitudinal blood samples from CLL patients on ibrutinib monotherapy were analyzed using high-throughput TCR beta sequencing. The patients took part in an open-label, single-center phase 2 trial of ibrutinib monotherapy. This clone was counted once. Its antigen is not yet known. No much larger clonotype is one base removed from it; base qualities were not supplied. CDR1 is given as SGHNT and CDR2 as YYREEE, both from the germline V gene (reference sequence). Compared with germline, V lacks 0 bases and J lacks 4 bases; bases without a gene match: 4. CDR3 length: 16 amino acids, cysteine to phenylalanine. Only CDR3 DNA is held: 48 bases, read in frame from base 1. On a MiSeq, deep resolution sequencing aimed for a depth between 1 in 1 million and 1 in 200,000 T cells, with each clonotype covered 10x on average. TCR beta libraries were generated with the immunoSEQ hsTCRB Kit. Under the source paper's analysis protocol: Data were analyzed with ImmunoSEQ Data Assistant and ImmunoSEQ Analyzer, with V, D and J genes assigned per IMGT definitions. Clonality, which ranges from 0 to 1, was calculated by subtracting the normalized Shannon entropy of productive rearrangement frequencies from one. Only overrepresented clonotypes making up at least 0.05% of each patient's repertoire were included in the public clonotype analysis. Thirteen age-matched healthy donor repertoires from immuneACCESS were used as controls for clonality. As stored in TCRdb, this immuneACCESS dataset retains in-frame rearrangements with V and J assigned. A fraction of the clones does not appear; measured against another copy, unresolved V genes explain less than half of the discrepancy, and the remainder lacks a known reason. V, J and clone size derive from that table, while D and trimming were established from the DNA sequence. The sample data list 150,000 to 200,000 clones, and approximately 90% of these were observed just once. In total, the top ten clones hold about 2.9% of the sample.

The sequencing used PBMCs, collected at disease progression, from a patient treated with ibrutinib. The chain uses TRBV5-4 and TRBJ2-1; 10 of the junction bases match TRBD2. This receptor was obtained from a human donor with chronic lymphocytic leukemia. The CDR3 corresponds to CASSLVRTSGYNEQFF. The DNA is as follows: TGTGCCAGCAGCTTGGTTCGGACTAGCGGATACAATGAGCAGTTCTTC.